These 2 T cell receptor beta chains originate from one sample sequenced in a study of OX40 agonist ivuxolimab in advanced cancers. The table came from immunoSEQ multiplex PCR; TCRdb's copy has only in-frame clones and leaves some out. The table shows some 70,000 clones, with roughly four fifths occurring only once. Source: CD4+ or CD8+ T cells sorted from blood, taken in a trial of the OX40 agonist ivuxolimab. These receptors were obtained from an adult with an advanced solid tumor such as melanoma, head and neck, liver or kidney cancer.

The CDR3 sequence is CAKPSDANTGELFF. CDR3 DNA: TGTGCCAAGCCTAGCGATGCGAACACCGGGGAGCTGTTTTTT. V is TRBV30 and J is TRBJ2-2; a possible D gene is TRBD2 (6 bases). This CDR3 contains 14 residues. Germline V lookup: CDR1 GTSNPN, CDR2 SVGIG (reference sequence). V gave up 8 bases and J gave up 0 bases, with 13 bases separating them. Together with reference TRBV30 and TRBJ2-2, the CDR3 gives the full variable domain: SQTIHQWPATLVQPVGSPLSLECTVEGTSNPNLYWYRQAAGRGLQLLFYSVGIGQISSEVPQNLSASRPQDRQFILSSKKLLLSDSGFYLCAKPSDANTGELFFGEGSRLTVL.

V is TRBV28 and J is TRBJ2-7, with 7 bases lining up with TRBD2. This CDR3 has 14 amino acids. J gave up 0 bases and V 9 bases, and 8 bases lay outside the gene matches. Germline lookup yields CDR1 MDHEN and CDR2 SYDVKM. The CDR3 region has the DNA TGTGCCAGTAGGCAGCGGGGTGGCTCCTACGAGCAGTACTTC. Translating it yields CASRQRGGSYEQYF.